A single sample is the source of the 10 T cell receptor beta chains below, sequenced in a study of CD8 T cells in ankylosing spondylitis. Which antigens these TCRs recognize remains unknown. General study points: Ankylosing spondylitis blood seemed to carry a telltale TCR beta motif made of several highly homologous variants.

TCRdb re-called the 5' RACE reads through MiXCR, storing one row per CDR3 protein. The repertoire holds 700,000 or so distinct CDR3 sequences, with over 15% as singletons. Specimen: blood, either unsorted or a sorted T cell fraction (not recorded which). The receptors were gathered from a male donor with ankylosing spondylitis.

This clonotype occurred once. The chain links TRBV28 to TRBJ2-6, with 8 bases fitting TRBD2. The CDR3 has 19 amino acids. CDR1 is MDHEN and CDR2 is SYDVKM in the germline V gene. After removal of 4 bases from V and 0 bases from J, the junction contained 11 bases not matched to a gene. The CDR3 sequence: CASSYMISGGSSGANVLTF. Written as DNA, the CDR3 is TGTGCCAGCAGTTACATGATAAGCGGGGGAAGCTCTGGGGCCAACGTCCTGACTTTC.

This clonotype was picked up a small number of times. The CDR3 spells CSARQHRDGELFF. The CDR3 DNA sequence: TGCAGTGCTAGGCAACACAGGGACGGGGAGCTGTTTTTT. The chain recombines TRBV20-1 with TRBJ2-2; D possibly corresponds to TRBD1 (6 bases). CDR1 and CDR2 from the germline V gene are DFQATT and SNEGSKA (reference sequence). V shed 3 bases and J shed 7 bases, with 12 bases lying between them. The CDR3 runs to 13 residues.

A few counts support this clonotype. V is TRBV21-1 and J is TRBJ2-3; the D call TRBD1 from the table was never checked on the DNA. TRBV21-1 constitutes a pseudogene. CDR3 length: 17 amino acids. The CDR3 sequence is CASSANYRGSRTDTQYF. The CDR3 region has the DNA TGTGCCAGCAGCGCAAACTACAGGGGGAGTAGGACAGATACGCAGTATTTT.

The V gene is TRBV9, the J gene TRBJ2-2; D is unclear. V gave up 0 bases and J gave up 7 bases, with 10 bases separating them. This CDR3 contains 14 residues. Germline V gene lookup returns CDR1 SGDLS and CDR2 YYNGEE. The CDR3 DNA is TGTGCCAGCAGCGTAGATAAGGAGTTCGGGGAGCTGTTTTTT. This codes for CASSVDKEFGELFF.

The genes are TRBV24-1 and TRBJ2-1; no definite D call. CDR1 and CDR2 from the germline V gene are KGHDR and SFDVKD. V gave up 4 bases and J gave up 8 bases, with 8 bases separating them. The CDR3 runs 12 residues. As DNA, the CDR3 is TGTGCCACCAGTGACCAGAAGGATGAGCAGTTCTTC. Amino acids: CATSDQKDEQFF.

V is TRBV6-2 or TRBV6-3 and J is TRBJ2-1; 10 positions agree with TRBD2. This CDR3 has 17 amino acids. The V segment lost 0 bases and the J segment 4 bases; nucleotides outside the gene matches: 6. Germline V gene lookup returns CDR1 MNHEY and CDR2 SVGEGT. CDR3 sequence (DNA): TGTGCCAGCAGTTACTCAGTCGAACTAGCGGGATACAATGAGCAGTTCTTC. Its protein product is CASSYSVELAGYNEQFF.

This rearrangement joins TRBV29-1 to TRBJ1-3; D ambiguous. The germline V and J ends were trimmed by 0 bases and 0 bases, with 6 bases remaining between them. The CDR3 extends over 14 amino acids. The germline CDR1 and CDR2 sequences are SQVTM and ANQGSEA. CDR3 protein: CSVEDIRSGNTIYF. The CDR3 DNA sequence: TGCAGCGTTGAAGATATACGCTCTGGAAACACCATATATTTT.

Many counts were recorded for this clonotype. The chain couples TRBV12-3 or TRBV12-4 to TRBJ1-3, with 7 bases aligning to TRBD1. The CDR3 spans 14 residues. V shed 9 bases, J shed 3 bases, and the junction held 8 bases outside the gene matches. CDR3 protein: CASSSGTVGNTIYF. The CDR3, as DNA: TGTGCCAGTTCCTCCGGGACAGTTGGAAACACCATATATTTT.

V is TRBV4-1 and J is TRBJ2-7; D remains ambiguous. Trimming took 0 bases from V and 0 from J, leaving 9 bases between them. Germline V gene lookup returns CDR1 MGHRA and CDR2 YSYEKL. This CDR3 contains 15 residues. This CDR3 reads CASSQEPRSSYEQYF. The CDR3 DNA sequence: TGCGCCAGCAGCCAAGAGCCGAGATCCTCCTACGAGCAGTACTTC.

This clonotype was counted between two and nine times. V is TRBV12-3 or TRBV12-4 and J is TRBJ2-1, with TRBD2 identical over 8 bases. Losses at the gene ends were 3 bases for V and 5 bases for J; bases not matched to a gene: 6. The CDR3 covers 15 residues. CDR3 DNA sequence: TGTGCCAGCAGTTTCGCGGGACTAGTGAACAATGAGCAGTTCTTC. The encoded protein is CASSFAGLVNNEQFF.